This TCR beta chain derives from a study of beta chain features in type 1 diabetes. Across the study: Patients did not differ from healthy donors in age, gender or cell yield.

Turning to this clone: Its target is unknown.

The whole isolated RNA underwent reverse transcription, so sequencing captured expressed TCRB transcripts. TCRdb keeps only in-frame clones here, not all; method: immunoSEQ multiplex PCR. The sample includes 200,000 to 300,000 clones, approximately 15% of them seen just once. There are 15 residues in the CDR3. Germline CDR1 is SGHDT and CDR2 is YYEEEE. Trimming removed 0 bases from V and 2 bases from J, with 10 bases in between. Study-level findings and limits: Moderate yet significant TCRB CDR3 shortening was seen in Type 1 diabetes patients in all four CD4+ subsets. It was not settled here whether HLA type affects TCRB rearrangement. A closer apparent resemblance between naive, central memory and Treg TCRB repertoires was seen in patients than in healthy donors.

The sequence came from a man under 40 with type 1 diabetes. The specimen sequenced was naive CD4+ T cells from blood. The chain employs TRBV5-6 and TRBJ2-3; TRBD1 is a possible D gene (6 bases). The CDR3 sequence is CASSLGRGNTDTQYF. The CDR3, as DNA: TGTGCCAGCAGCTTGGGCAGGGGAAACACAGATACGCAGTATTTT.